This T cell receptor (beta chain) was sequenced for a study of blood T cell repertoires in COVID-19. The CDR3 extends over 12 amino acids. With 6 bases removed from V and 8 bases from J, the gap between germline ends came to 13 bases. The V gene's germline CDR1 is MNHEY and CDR2 SVGAGI. Original analysis: From reference gene primer amplification, estimates of nucleated cell counts were derived. Some clones are missing from TCRdb's copy, which holds only in-frame ones; the method was immunoSEQ multiplex PCR. V, J and clone size derive from that table, while D and trimming were established from the DNA sequence. The sample includes some 250,000 clones, 83% of them seen just once.

The chain uses TRBV6-5 and TRBJ1-2; possible D gene TRBD1, 5 bases. Sequenced sample: peripheral blood. The receptor was isolated from a man at least 80 years old with acute or convalescent COVID-19. DNA of the CDR3: TGTGCCAGCAGCCCCGACAGTATCGGCTACACCTTC. Its protein product is CASSPDSIGYTF.